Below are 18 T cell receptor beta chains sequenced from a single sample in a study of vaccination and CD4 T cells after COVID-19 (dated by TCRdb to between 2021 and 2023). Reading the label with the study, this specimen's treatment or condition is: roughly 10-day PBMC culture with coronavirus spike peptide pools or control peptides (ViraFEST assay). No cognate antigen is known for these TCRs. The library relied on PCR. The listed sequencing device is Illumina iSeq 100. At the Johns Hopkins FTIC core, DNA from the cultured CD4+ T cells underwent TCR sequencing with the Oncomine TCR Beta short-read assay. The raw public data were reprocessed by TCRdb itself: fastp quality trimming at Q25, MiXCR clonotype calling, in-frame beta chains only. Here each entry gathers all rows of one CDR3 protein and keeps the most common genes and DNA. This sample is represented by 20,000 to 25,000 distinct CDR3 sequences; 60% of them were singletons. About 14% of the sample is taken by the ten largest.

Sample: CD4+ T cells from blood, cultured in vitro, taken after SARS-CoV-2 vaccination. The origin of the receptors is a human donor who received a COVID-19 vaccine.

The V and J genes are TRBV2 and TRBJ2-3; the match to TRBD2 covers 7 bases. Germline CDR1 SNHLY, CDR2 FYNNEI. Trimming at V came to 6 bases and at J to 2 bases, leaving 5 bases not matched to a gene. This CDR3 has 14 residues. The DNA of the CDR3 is TGTGCCAGCAGGAGGGACTACAACACAGATACGCAGTATTTT. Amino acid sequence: CASRRDYNTDTQYF.

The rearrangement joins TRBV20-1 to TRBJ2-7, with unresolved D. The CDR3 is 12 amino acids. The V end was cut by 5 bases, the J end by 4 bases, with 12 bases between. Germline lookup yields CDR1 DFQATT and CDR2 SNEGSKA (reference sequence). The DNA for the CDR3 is TGCAGTGCTGGACCTACGGATTACGAGCAGTACTTC. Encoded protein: CSAGPTDYEQYF.

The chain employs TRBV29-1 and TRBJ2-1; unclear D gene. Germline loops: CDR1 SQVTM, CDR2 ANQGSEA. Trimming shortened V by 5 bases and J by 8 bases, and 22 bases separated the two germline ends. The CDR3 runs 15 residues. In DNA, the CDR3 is TGCAGCGTTTTAAGGTGGGTTTGGTTTTTCGATGAGCAGTTCTTC. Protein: CSVLRWVWFFDEQFF.

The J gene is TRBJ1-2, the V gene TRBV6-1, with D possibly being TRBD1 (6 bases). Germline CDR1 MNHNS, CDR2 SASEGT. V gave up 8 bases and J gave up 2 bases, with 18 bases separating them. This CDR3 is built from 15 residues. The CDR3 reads CASAQGSLGNYGYTF. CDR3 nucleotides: TGTGCCAGCGCACAGGGCAGTTTAGGAAACTATGGCTACACCTTC.

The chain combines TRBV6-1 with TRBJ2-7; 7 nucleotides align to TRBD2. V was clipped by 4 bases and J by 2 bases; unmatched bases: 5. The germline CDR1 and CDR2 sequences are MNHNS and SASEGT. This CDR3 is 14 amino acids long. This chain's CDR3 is CASSGSGDPYEQYF. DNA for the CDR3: TGTGCCAGCAGTGGGAGCGGGGATCCCTACGAGCAGTACTTC.

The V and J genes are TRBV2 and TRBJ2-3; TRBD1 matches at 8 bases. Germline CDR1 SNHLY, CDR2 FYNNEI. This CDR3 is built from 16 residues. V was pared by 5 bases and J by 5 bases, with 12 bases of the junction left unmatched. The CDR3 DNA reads TGTGCCAGCAGTACTTATCCGGGACAGGCTGTAGATACGCAGTATTTT. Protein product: CASSTYPGQAVDTQYF.

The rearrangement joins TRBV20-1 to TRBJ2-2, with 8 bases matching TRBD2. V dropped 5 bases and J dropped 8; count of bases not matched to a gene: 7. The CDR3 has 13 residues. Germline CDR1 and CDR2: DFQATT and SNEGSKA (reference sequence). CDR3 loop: CSARGGRAGELFF. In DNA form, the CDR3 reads TGCAGTGCTCGGGGGGGCAGGGCAGGGGAGCTGTTTTTT.

The CDR3 sequence is CASSSRPEAFF. The CDR3 nucleotides are TGTGCCAGCAGCTCCCGACCTGAAGCTTTCTTT. V and J are TRBV11-3 and TRBJ1-1; no reliable D call. The length of the CDR3 is 11 residues. V shed 4 bases and J shed 6 bases, with 6 bases lying between them. From germline, CDR1 is SGHNT and CDR2 YENEEA.

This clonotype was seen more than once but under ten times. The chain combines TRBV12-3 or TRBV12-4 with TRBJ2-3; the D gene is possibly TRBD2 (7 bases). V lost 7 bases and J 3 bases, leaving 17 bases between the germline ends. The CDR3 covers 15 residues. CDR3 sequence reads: CASNSVGGLTDTQYF. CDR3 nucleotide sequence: TGTGCCAGCAACTCCGTCGGGGGGCTGACAGATACGCAGTATTTT.

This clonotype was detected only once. CDR3 region: CAWSTDAEQFF. CDR3 DNA sequence: TGTGCCTGGAGCACCGATGCTGAGCAGTTCTTC. The V call is TRBV30, the J call TRBJ2-1; D uncertain. The V end lost 3 bases, the J end lost 9 bases, and 9 bases lay between the germline ends. CDR3 size: 11 residues. Germline values: CDR1 GTSNPN, CDR2 SVGIG (reference sequence).

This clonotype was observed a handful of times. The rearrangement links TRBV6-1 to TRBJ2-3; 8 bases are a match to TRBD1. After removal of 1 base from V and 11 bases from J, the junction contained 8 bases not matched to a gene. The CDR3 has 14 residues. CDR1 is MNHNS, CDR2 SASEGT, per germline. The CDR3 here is CASSEVEGTGVQYF. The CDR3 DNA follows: TGTGCCAGCAGTGAAGTTGAGGGGACAGGCGTGCAGTATTTT.

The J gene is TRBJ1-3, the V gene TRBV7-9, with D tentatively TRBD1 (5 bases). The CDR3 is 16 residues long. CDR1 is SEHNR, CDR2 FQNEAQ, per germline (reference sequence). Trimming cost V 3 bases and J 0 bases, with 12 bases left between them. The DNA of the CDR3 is TGTGCCAGCAGCTTCTGGGACGGGTACTCTGGAAACACCATATATTTT. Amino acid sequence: CASSFWDGYSGNTIYF.

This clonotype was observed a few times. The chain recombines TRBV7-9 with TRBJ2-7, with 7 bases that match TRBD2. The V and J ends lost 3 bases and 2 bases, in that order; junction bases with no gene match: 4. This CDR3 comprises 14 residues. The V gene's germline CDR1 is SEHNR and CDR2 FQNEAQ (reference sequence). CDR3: CASSFRDYPYEQYF. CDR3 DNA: TGTGCCAGCAGCTTTAGGGACTATCCCTACGAGCAGTACTTC.

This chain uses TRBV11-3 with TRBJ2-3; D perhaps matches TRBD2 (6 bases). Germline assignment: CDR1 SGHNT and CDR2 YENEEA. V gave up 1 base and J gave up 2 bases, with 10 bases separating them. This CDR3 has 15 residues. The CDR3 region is CASSLGVAATDTQYF. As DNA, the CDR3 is TGTGCCAGCAGCTTAGGAGTAGCGGCCACAGATACGCAGTATTTT.

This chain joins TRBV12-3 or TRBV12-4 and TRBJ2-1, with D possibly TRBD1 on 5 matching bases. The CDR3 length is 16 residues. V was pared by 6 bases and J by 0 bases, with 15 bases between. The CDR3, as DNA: TGTGCCAGCAGCCGAAGCAGGGCTAGCTCCTACAATGAGCAGTTCTTC. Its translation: CASSRSRASSYNEQFF.

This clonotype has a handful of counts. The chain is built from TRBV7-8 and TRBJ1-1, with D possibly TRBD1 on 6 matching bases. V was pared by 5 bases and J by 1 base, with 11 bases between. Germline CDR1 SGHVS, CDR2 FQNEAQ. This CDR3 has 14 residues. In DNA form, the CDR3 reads TGTGCCAGCAGCGTTACAGGGCCGAACACTGAAGCTTTCTTT. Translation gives CASSVTGPNTEAFF. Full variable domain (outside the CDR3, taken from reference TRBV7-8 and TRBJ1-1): GAGVSQSPRYKVAKRGQDVALRCDPISGHVSLFWYQQALGQGPEFLTYFQNEAQLDKSGLPSDRFFAERPEGSVSTLKIQRTQQEDSAVYLCASSVTGPNTEAFFGQGTRLTVV.

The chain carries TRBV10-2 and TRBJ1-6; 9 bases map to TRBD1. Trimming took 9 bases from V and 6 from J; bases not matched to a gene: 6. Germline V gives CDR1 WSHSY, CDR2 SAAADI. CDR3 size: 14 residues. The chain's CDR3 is CASLGQGLNSPLHF. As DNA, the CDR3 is TGCGCCAGTCTTGGACAGGGGCTTAATTCACCCCTCCACTTT.

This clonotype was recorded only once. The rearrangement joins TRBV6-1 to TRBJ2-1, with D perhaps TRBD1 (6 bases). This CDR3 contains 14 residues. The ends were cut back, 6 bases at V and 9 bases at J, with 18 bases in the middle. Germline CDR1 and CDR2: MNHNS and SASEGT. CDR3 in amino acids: CASRPGQYYGEQFF. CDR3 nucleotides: TGTGCCAGCAGACCCGGACAGTATTACGGTGAGCAGTTCTTC.